One and the same sample provided the 2 T cell receptor beta chains below, sequenced in a study of control samples from healthy donors and cancer patients. Using immunoSEQ multiplex PCR, the repertoire was profiled, and TCRdb retains in-frame clones only, with some absent. Of just under 150,000 clones detected, approximately 92% appear once; the ten largest clones hold about 3%. Sequencing was done on a sample of blood. The origin of the receptors is a man between 25 and 39 years old in good health.

The chain couples TRBV5-3 to TRBJ1-2; no definite D call. TRBV5-3 is known as an ORF, though its function is uncertain. The length of the CDR3 is 13 residues. Trimming took 0 bases from V and 4 from J, leaving 7 bases between them. The CDR3 loop reads CARSLDGFYGYTF. In DNA form, the CDR3 reads TGTGCCAGAAGCTTGGACGGCTTCTATGGCTACACCTTC.

The chain couples TRBV30 to TRBJ2-7; 10 positions agree with TRBD2. CDR1 and CDR2 from the germline V gene are GTSNPN and SVGIG (reference sequence). The junction had 9 bases not matched to a gene; V was cut back by 2 bases and J by 2 bases. This CDR3 has 16 residues. CDR3 in amino acids: CAWSPALAGAAYEQYF. As DNA, the CDR3 is TGTGCCTGGAGTCCCGCCCTAGCGGGGGCCGCCTACGAGCAGTACTTC.